A single sample is the source of the 13 T cell receptor beta chains below, sequenced in a study of T-cell reconstitution after alpha-beta-depleted transplantation in children. Unique molecular identifiers were incorporated into the prepared TCRbeta library. TCRdb fed the PCR reads into MiXCR, producing one record per CDR3 protein. This table holds more than 150,000 distinct CDR3 sequences, approximately 6.6% found once. This specimen was PBMCs from the stem cell graft donor, taken from the stem cell graft. The receptors shown here come from a human donor who donated a stem cell graft to a child with Wiskott-Aldrich syndrome.

This clonotype was observed at least ten times. The chain uses TRBV10-3 and TRBJ2-2; TRBD1 or TRBD2 may be the D gene (5 bases each). The CDR3 is made up of 15 amino acids. CDR1 is ENHRY, CDR2 SYGVKD, per germline. V shed 4 bases and J shed 6 bases, with 15 bases lying between them. The DNA of the CDR3 is TGTGCCATCAGTGCACGAGGGACGTGGTCCGGGGAGCTGTTTTTT. It translates to CAISARGTWSGELFF.

V usage is TRBV11-3 and J usage is TRBJ2-3, with 10 positions matching TRBD2. The CDR3 extends over 19 amino acids. Trimming cost V 2 bases and J 2 bases; bases outside gene matches: 13. Germline V gene lookup returns CDR1 SGHNT and CDR2 YENEEA. CDR3 protein: CASSLPAGLAGENTDTQYF. As DNA, the CDR3 is TGTGCCAGCAGCTTACCCGCCGGGCTAGCGGGAGAAAACACAGATACGCAGTATTTT.

The rearrangement links TRBV20-1 to TRBJ2-1; 9 positions match TRBD2. The CDR3 covers 16 residues. J lost 1 base, V lost 3 bases, and 7 bases had no gene match. CDR1 and CDR2 (germline): DFQATT, SNEGSKA (reference sequence). The CDR3, as DNA: TGCAGTGCTAGGTCGGCGGGAGGGCCGTCCTACAATGAGCAGTTCTTC. This codes for CSARSAGGPSYNEQFF.

This clonotype was seen many times. The V call is TRBV5-1, the J call TRBJ2-7, with D possibly being TRBD2 (5 bases). The CDR3 is made up of 13 amino acids. Germline CDR1 SGHRS, CDR2 YFSETQ. Trimming removed 0 bases at V and 2 bases at J, with 6 bases between. The CDR3 is CASSLGGPYEQYF. CDR3 DNA sequence: TGCGCCAGCAGCTTGGGAGGGCCCTACGAGCAGTACTTC.

This clonotype appeared many times. The CDR3 DNA is TGTGCCAGCAGTTCGCCCGGGACAGCTTACGAGCAGTACTTC. Translating it yields CASSSPGTAYEQYF. The chain carries TRBV27 and TRBJ2-7; 7 positions match TRBD1. V gave up 4 bases and J gave up 4 bases; unmatched junction bases: 7. Germline V gives CDR1 MNHEY, CDR2 SMNVEV (reference sequence). The CDR3 is 14 residues long.

Many counts were recorded for this clonotype. V usage is TRBV12-3 or TRBV12-4 and J usage is TRBJ2-6; D is perhaps TRBD1 or TRBD2 (5 bases each). V was trimmed by 7 bases and J by 8 bases, leaving 15 bases between them. This CDR3 is built from 14 residues. Here the CDR3 reads CASTKGLGPNVLTF. The CDR3 DNA follows: TGTGCCAGCACCAAAGGCCTGGGACCCAACGTCCTGACTTTC.

This clonotype appeared many times. The V gene is TRBV29-1, the J gene TRBJ2-1; 10 bases line up with TRBD1. J lost 6 bases, V lost 2 bases, and 13 bases had no gene match. Looked up from germline, CDR1 is SQVTM and CDR2 is ANQGSEA. This CDR3 has 17 residues. For the CDR3, the DNA is TGCAGCGTTGAATCTCGACCTACTCGGGACAGGGGCAATGAGCAGTTCTTC. Its translation: CSVESRPTRDRGNEQFF.

This clonotype was counted at least ten times. The chain joins TRBV24-1 to TRBJ2-5; 11 bases are a match to TRBD2. Germline trimming cut 7 bases from V and 6 bases from J; bases unmatched to any gene: 9. Germline assignment: CDR1 KGHDR and CDR2 SFDVKD. There are 15 residues in the CDR3. The CDR3 is CATSAGTSGRKTQYF. DNA for the CDR3: TGTGCCACCAGCGCGGGTACTAGCGGGAGAAAGACCCAGTACTTC.

This clonotype was observed many times. The chain combines TRBV7-7 with TRBJ2-1, with unresolved D. Germline CDR1 reads SSHAT; CDR2 reads FNYEAQ (reference sequence). The V gene lost 3 bases and the J gene lost 4 bases, with 7 bases spanning the gap. The CDR3 sequence is 13 residues long. The CDR3 DNA reads TGTGCCAGCAGCTTTGGGCAGTACAATGAGCAGTTCTTC. It is translated as CASSFGQYNEQFF.

This clonotype came up many times. The rearrangement uses TRBV7-2 and TRBJ1-1; D is unclear. The V end was cut by 2 bases, the J end by 3 bases, with 7 bases between. The CDR3 totals 13 residues. The germline gives CDR1 SGHTA, CDR2 FQGNSA. CDR3 protein: CASSLITDTEAFF. In nucleotides, the CDR3 is TGTGCCAGCAGCTTAATAACCGACACTGAAGCTTTCTTT.

In its sample, this clonotype was seen a few times. V gene TRBV6-6 combines with J gene TRBJ2-7, with D uncertain. Germline loops: CDR1 MNHNY, CDR2 SVGAGI (reference sequence). Trimming shortened V by 5 bases and J by 7 bases, and 15 bases separated the two germline ends. The CDR3 runs to 13 residues. CDR3 in amino acids: CASSQTDPSEQYF. In DNA, the CDR3 is TGTGCCAGCAGTCAAACCGATCCGAGTGAGCAGTACTTC.

Comments on this clonotype: This may come from a read error, since a much larger clone is one base off. The chain has TRBV7-2 and TRBJ2-7; TRBD2 matches 8 bases. The CDR3 extends over 15 amino acids. Germline V gene sequence: CDR1 SGHTA, CDR2 FQGNSA. The CDR3 here is CAGSLAGHPSYEQYF. The DNA of the CDR3 is TGTGCCGGCAGCTTAGCGGGACACCCTTCCTACGAGCAGTACTTC.

The chain couples TRBV6-6 to TRBJ1-2; D unclear. The CDR3 consists of 10 residues. The V end lost 7 bases, the J end lost 6 bases, and 6 bases lay between the germline ends. From germline, CDR1 is MNHNY and CDR2 SVGAGI (reference sequence). The CDR3 sequence: CASTGNGYTF. For the CDR3, the DNA is TGTGCCAGCACGGGCAATGGCTACACCTTC.